This paragraph covers one T cell receptor (beta chain) sequence. This receptor's antigen is unknown. A much larger clone differs by one base, so this may be a read error. Enrolling through a virtual design, the prospective study's participants ranged in age from roughly 18 to 90 years and lived across 20 to 30 United States geographic areas. Cohort assignment in the prospective study relied on participant-reported clinical history from a screening survey and a study questionnaire. Recovered participants in ImmuneRACE Cohort 3 were defined as having two consecutive negative NP/OP PCR tests, clearance from a healthcare professional, or resolution of symptoms. Each participant in the prospective study had whole blood, serum and a nasopharyngeal or oropharyngeal swab collected by mobile phlebotomists. Prospective study participants could optionally give additional blood draws and questionnaires over an approximately two-month period. Prospective study blood samples were shipped either frozen or at room temperature before DNA extraction.

This specimen belongs to a study of blood T cell repertoires in COVID-19 (TCRdb year 2020). Regarding the complete study: Collaborator samples came from the United States, Italy and Spain and covered acute and convalescent phases of COVID-19. The repertoires were released in a freely available public database meant as a resource for research on the immune response to SARS-CoV-2. The prospective study material was composed of cDNA or gDNA derived from T cells, B-cell-depleted T cells, or PBMCs. Samples came from the ongoing ImmuneRACE study (first 160 participants) plus 1,254 subjects from 6 global collaborators. The dataset comprised deeply sampled blood TCRbeta repertoires from subjects exposed to, actively infected with, or recovered from COVID-19. Where HLA class I and class II types were available, the types were taken from metadata supplied by the sample provider, not from assay-based typing. Sample metadata almost always included a de-identified subject ID, COVID-19 status, age in years and sex.

TCRbeta CDR3 regions were amplified from genomic DNA using the immunoSEQ Assay, a bias-controlled multiplex PCR. Turning to the authors' computational methods: Nucleated cell counts per sample were estimated from amplification of reference gene primers within the assay. Sequence reads were collapsed and filtered to measure the absolute abundance of every unique TCRbeta CDR3 rearrangement. Productive Simpson clonality was computed per sample as the square root of Simpson's diversity index over productive rearrangements. TCRdb took over this immuneACCESS table, retaining in-frame rearrangements with V and J assigned. Such tables are incomplete; in checked studies, under half of the missing clones stem from an unresolved V gene, and the remainder is unexplained. From that table come the V and J calls and clone size; the DNA was used to work out D and trimming. A total of about 180,000 clones appear in this sample, around 73% of them only once. The ten largest make up around 16% of the sample.

Beyond this particular receptor, the publication reports: The quantity of clinical and demographic metadata differed by source and by participant and was supplied without curation.

V sheds 0 bases and J sheds 0 bases, leaving 6 bases between their ends. The germline V gene supplies CDR1 SGHRS and CDR2 YFSETQ. Measured from the cysteine to the phenylalanine, the CDR3 is 14 residues long. Solely the CDR3 DNA is kept, with 42 bases framed from the first base. The chain links TRBV5-1 with TRBJ1-1, with TRBD1 perhaps the D gene, on 5 matching bases. Source material: PBMCs or T cells enriched from blood (not recorded which). This receptor was obtained from a woman between 50 and 59 years old who had recovered from COVID-19. The DNA reads TGCGCCAGCAGCTTGGCAGGGATGAACACTGAAGCTTTCTTT. Protein translation: CASSLAGMNTEAFF.